This T cell receptor (beta chain) comes out of a study of response to subunit inactivated influenza vaccine. The CDR3 loop spans 14 amino acids. Germline V lookup: CDR1 MDHEN, CDR2 SYDVKM. Between the trimmed V and J ends, which lost 3 bases and 5 bases, there was a span of 13 bases. This clonotype was seen more than once but under ten times. The antigen remains unidentified. Study conclusions and caveats: The authors suggested that few new T cells are recruited per seasonal influenza vaccination.

TCRdb analysed the RT-PCR reads with MiXCR anew, one entry per CDR3 protein. The sample comprises 650,000 to 800,000 distinct CDR3 sequences, about 14% of which are singletons, and around 6.5% rests with the top ten. The sequence derives from a man between 50 and 59 years old who received an inactivated influenza vaccine. V is TRBV28 and J is TRBJ2-5; possible D gene TRBD1, 5 bases. The specimen was PBMCs from blood, collected around 15 days before vaccination. The CDR3 protein is CASSLGPGHETQYF. For the CDR3, the DNA is TGTGCCAGCAGTTTGGGCCCAGGACACGAGACCCAGTACTTC.